This TCR beta chain stems from a study of post-analysis software for immune sequencing data. Study information: The courses of disease that were included comprised relapsing-remitting, secondary progressive and progressive-relapsing multiple sclerosis.

As for this clonotype: What it binds is unknown.

The TCR beta cDNA libraries contained unique molecular identifiers. The yield from around 1 to 10 million T cells was around 500,000 cDNA molecules in total. TCRdb re-analysed the PCR reads in MiXCR, keeping a single row per CDR3 protein. The sample yields 650,000 to 850,000 distinct CDR3 sequences, 53% seen once. Per germline, CDR1 MNHNS and CDR2 SASEGT. V was pared by 7 bases and J by 3 bases, with 2 bases of the junction left unmatched. The CDR3 has 14 amino acids. Findings and caveats of the study: Comparison with controls showed significantly lower normalized Chao1 diversity in multiple sclerosis patients. About five TRBV segments, including TRBV5-6, TRBV5-1 and TRBV20-1, were more frequent in patients than controls. By F measure, strong co-clustering occurred among samples prepared in the same batch.

Sequenced material: blood. This clonotype was obtained from a girl under 18 with multiple sclerosis. This sequence joins TRBV6-1 and TRBJ2-2; 10 bases align to TRBD1. CDR3 region: CASMTGGHTGELFF. DNA of the CDR3: TGTGCCAGCATGACAGGGGGCCACACCGGGGAGCTGTTTTTT.